This T cell receptor beta chain originates from a study of shared clonotypes between healthy human individuals. Study information: Each donor contributed plates that comprised three CD4 naive, three CD4 memory, two CD8 naive and one CD8 memory.

Some clones are missing from TCRdb's copy, which holds only in-frame ones; the method was immunoSEQ multiplex PCR. The sample has about 1 million clones, 70% to 80% seen once. Deletions cut 0 bases from V and 4 bases from J, with 8 bases between. CDR1 SGDLS and CDR2 YYNGEE come from the germline V gene. The length of the CDR3 is 14 residues. On this clone itself: Antigen unknown.

Memory CD4+ cells were the fraction left after CD45RA+ naive selection. Overall study findings and caveats: Around 5.4% of naive CD4 clonotypes were common to several donors.

Input material: memory CD4+ T cells sorted from blood. The subset is: CD45RA-negative fraction. The TCR sequence derives from a man younger than 35 in good health. V and J are TRBV9 and TRBJ1-3; D gene unclear. The CDR3 reads CASSVDRSGNTIYF. The CDR3 nucleotides are TGTGCCAGCAGCGTAGATAGGTCGGGAAACACCATATATTTT.